This TCR beta chain was captured by sequencing in a study of tumor-infiltrating lymphocytes in primary liver carcinoma. Study summary: All lesions had stage T1-T3 N0M0 and roughly 4 to 10 cm widths.

Co-extracting RNA and DNA was done with about 20-34 mg of unsorted bulk tissue as input. A constant-region primer primed TCR beta cDNA synthesis from roughly 520 ng of total RNA. Library construction for TCR beta comprised three nested multiplex PCR rounds performed with slightly modified ARM-PCR. PCR rounds one and two used TRBV1-TRBV30 forward primers with a C-beta reverse primer for around 11 cycles each. One entry per CDR3 protein, called by TCRdb with MiXCR from the multiplex PCR reads. The data show around 70,000 distinct CDR3 sequences, roughly three quarters seen once. Germline V gene sequence: CDR1 SGHRS, CDR2 YFSETQ. The CDR3 loop spans 15 amino acids. J gave up 2 bases and V 3 bases, and 6 bases lay outside the gene matches.

Material: liver tumor tissue from sampling region 4. The subset here: tumor region T4, right-lateral pole. The sequence was obtained from a man aged 35 to 55 with primary liver carcinoma and hepatitis B virus infection. The chain uses TRBV5-1 and TRBJ2-3, with 7 nucleotides matching TRBD2. DNA for the CDR3: TGCGCCAGCAGCTGGAGCGGGACGGACACAGATACGCAGTATTTT. Encoded protein: CASSWSGTDTDTQYF.